These 14 T cell receptor beta chains share one sample of origin, sequenced in a study of yellow fever vaccine responses in identical twins. TCRdb ran MiXCR on the RT-PCR reads and lists one entry per CDR3 protein. Among approximately 9,500 distinct CDR3 sequences, roughly 80% were seen once, and the ten largest hold approximately 2%. The sequencing used T cells from blood (PBMCs), unsorted or a sorted subset (not recorded which), collected before or after yellow fever vaccination (not recorded which). These receptors came from a woman aged 18-29 years who received the yellow fever vaccine.

The chain couples TRBV14 to TRBJ2-1; D gene uncertain. The CDR3 is 16 residues long. Germline loops: CDR1 SGHDN, CDR2 FVKESK. Trimming removed 4 bases from V and 2 bases from J, with 15 bases in between. CDR3 nucleotides: TGTGCCAGCAGCCCGACGAAGATACTCACCTACAATGAGCAGTTCTTC. Its protein product is CASSPTKILTYNEQFF. Drawing the rest from reference TRBV14 and TRBJ2-1, the complete variable domain is EAGVTQFPSHSVIEKGQTVTLRCDPISGHDNLYWYRRVMGKEIKFLLHFVKESKQDESGMPNNRFLAERTGGTYSTLKVQPAELEDSGVYFCASSPTKILTYNEQFFGPGTRLTVL.

V usage is TRBV12-3 or TRBV12-4 and J usage is TRBJ2-7, with 12 bases that match TRBD2. The CDR3 has 16 residues. V dropped 3 bases and J dropped 0; count of bases not matched to a gene: 3. CDR3 sequence reads: CASSFPTSGSSYEQYF. CDR3 nucleotide sequence: TGTGCCAGCAGTTTCCCGACTAGCGGGAGCTCCTACGAGCAGTACTTC.

The genes are TRBV25-1 and TRBJ2-7, with D possibly being TRBD2 (6 bases). The CDR3 is made up of 14 amino acids. Germline CDR1 MGHDK, CDR2 SYGVNS. The V end lost 4 bases, the J end lost 2 bases, and 12 bases lay between the germline ends. The DNA of the CDR3 is TGTGCCAGCAGTGCCAAGCGGGCCACCTACGAGCAGTACTTC. This gives the protein CASSAKRATYEQYF.

This chain links TRBV5-1 with TRBJ2-2; D not resolved. Trimming removed 0 bases at V and 6 bases at J, with 18 bases between. The CDR3 contains 17 residues. Germline V gene data show CDR1 as SGHRS and CDR2 as YFSETQ. CDR3 DNA: TGCGCCAGCAGCTTGGCCTTAAGTTTAATTAGCCCCGGGGAGCTGTTTTTT. It encodes CASSLALSLISPGELFF.

The genes are TRBV11-3 and TRBJ1-1; D may be TRBD1 (5 bases). The ends were cut back, 5 bases at V and 5 bases at J, with 18 bases in the middle. This CDR3 contains 15 residues. Germline loops: CDR1 SGHNT, CDR2 YENEEA. The CDR3 here is CASSPTSGTRTEAFF. The CDR3 coding sequence is TGTGCCAGCAGCCCCACTTCGGGGACCAGGACTGAAGCTTTCTTT.

The rearrangement links TRBV29-1 to TRBJ1-5; 8 bases map to TRBD1. CDR1 is SQVTM, CDR2 ANQGSEA, per germline. This CDR3 contains 12 residues. The J segment lost 4 bases and the V segment lost 7 bases, leaving 3 bases of the junction unmatched. The CDR3 reads CSAQGANQPQHF. CDR3 nucleotide sequence: TGCAGCGCCCAGGGGGCTAATCAGCCCCAGCATTTT.

The V call is TRBV6-1, the J call TRBJ2-3; 10 bases map to TRBD2. CDR3 length equals 15 residues. V shed 5 bases, J shed 2 bases, and the junction held 4 bases outside the gene matches. CDR1 MNHNS and CDR2 SASEGT come from the germline V gene. This CDR3 reads CASSILAGATDTQYF. In DNA, the CDR3 is TGTGCCAGCAGTATTCTAGCGGGGGCCACAGATACGCAGTATTTT.

The rearrangement joins TRBV2 to TRBJ2-1; 8 bases match TRBD2. The length of the CDR3 is 15 residues. The V gene end was trimmed by 2 bases and the J gene end by 7 bases; junction bases not matched to a gene: 7. Per the germline V gene, CDR1 is SNHLY and CDR2 is FYNNEI. CDR3 sequence (DNA): TGTGCCAGCAGTGAAACTAGCGGTGGGGGAAATGAGCAGTTCTTC. Translation: CASSETSGGGNEQFF. The whole variable domain, remainder taken from reference TRBV2 and TRBJ2-1, is EPEVTQTPSHQVTQMGQEVILRCVPISNHLYFYWYRQILGQKVEFLVSFYNNEISEKSEIFDDQFSVERPDGSNFTLKIRSTKLEDSAMYFCASSETSGGGNEQFFGPGTRLTVL.

This clonotype has just a few counts. The CDR3: CATSRVFGQGAGYTF. The CDR3 nucleotides are TGTGCCACCAGCAGAGTGTTCGGACAGGGGGCAGGCTACACCTTC. The chain couples TRBV15 to TRBJ1-2; 11 bases are shared with TRBD1. Germline V gene data show CDR1 as LNHNV and CDR2 as YYDKDF (reference sequence). The CDR3 has 15 amino acids. The trim removed 1 base at V and 8 bases at J, leaving 6 bases unmatched. Together with reference TRBV15 and TRBJ1-2, the CDR3 gives the full variable domain: DAMVIQNPRYQVTQFGKPVTLSCSQTLNHNVMYWYQQKSSQAPKLLFHYYDKDFNNEADTPDNFQSRRPNTSFCFLDIRSPGLGDTAMYLCATSRVFGQGAGYTFGSGTRLTVV.

The V gene is TRBV13, the J gene TRBJ2-3, with TRBD1 identical over 7 bases. Germline lookup yields CDR1 PRHDT and CDR2 FYEKMQ (reference sequence). CDR3 length: 13 residues. The V segment lost 10 bases and the J segment 6 bases; nucleotides outside the gene matches: 10. CDR3 nucleotide sequence: TGTGCCACCCGCAGGGGGACCACGGATACGCAGTATTTT. Translated: CATRRGTTDTQYF. The whole variable domain, filled in from reference TRBV13 and TRBJ2-3, reads AAGVIQSPRHLIKEKRETATLKCYPIPRHDTVYWYQQGPGQDPQFLISFYEKMQSDKGSIPDRFSAQQFSDYHSELNMSSLELGDSALYFCATRRGTTDTQYFGPGTRLTVL.

The chain combines TRBV5-1 with TRBJ2-1; D might be TRBD2 (6 bases). The CDR3 is 15 residues long. Germline loops: CDR1 SGHRS, CDR2 YFSETQ. V lost 4 bases, J lost 2 bases, and 13 bases lay in between. CDR3 nucleotides: TGCGCCAGCAGCCCCGGGACTCGCCCCTACAATGAGCAGTTCTTC. Translating it yields CASSPGTRPYNEQFF.

As regards this clonotype: One junction end disagrees with the germline gene, perhaps due to a read error. The rearrangement uses TRBV4-1 and TRBJ2-1, with 7 bases lining up with TRBD2. Germline CDR1 and CDR2: MGHRA and YSYEKL. CDR3 size: 15 residues. The CDR3 DNA sequence: TGCACCAGCAGCCAAGTGGCTAGCGGATACAATGAGCAGTTCTTC. The encoded protein is CTSSQVASGYNEQFF.

The CDR3 protein is CASSPQPGGGMAETQYF. The CDR3 DNA is TGTGCCAGCAGCCCCCAGCCTGGGGGGGGTATGGCGGAGACCCAGTACTTC. The chain links TRBV11-2 to TRBJ2-5; TRBD2 matches 7 bases. The V and J ends lost 5 bases and 5 bases, in that order; junction bases with no gene match: 17. Germline V lookup: CDR1 SGHAT, CDR2 FQNNGV. The CDR3 extends over 17 amino acids.

The chain recombines TRBV3-1 with TRBJ2-1; D is unclear. The CDR3 sequence is 15 residues long. Trimming removed 6 bases at V and 1 base at J, with 13 bases between. Germline CDR1 reads LGHDT; CDR2 reads YNNKEL (reference sequence). The CDR3 region is CASRLRLGSYNEQFF. For the CDR3, the DNA is TGTGCCAGCAGACTCAGATTAGGTTCCTACAATGAGCAGTTCTTC.